In this sample, the clone carrying this T cell receptor (beta chain) turned up once. This record belongs to a study of blood T cell repertoires in COVID-19. Study-wide background: Specimens from acute and convalescent COVID-19 originated in the United States, Italy and Spain.

As handled by the study authors: Amplification of reference gene primers was used by the study to estimate nucleated cell counts. The repertoire was sequenced with immunoSEQ multiplex PCR; TCRdb's copy has only in-frame clones and lacks some. V and J calls and clone size are as listed in that table; D and trimming were resolved from the DNA. In the table there are 300,000 to 350,000 clones, roughly 89% of which are singletons. CDR1 and CDR2 from the germline V gene are LNHNV and YYDKDF (reference sequence). CDR3 length: 16 residues. V lost 0 bases and J 1 base, leaving 9 bases between the germline ends.

This chain connects TRBV15 to TRBJ1-4; unclear D gene. This receptor was taken from a young woman with acute COVID-19. Sequencing was carried out using PBMCs or T cells enriched from blood (not recorded which). The CDR3 region is CATSRDYPGTNEKLFF. DNA of the CDR3: TGTGCCACCAGCAGAGATTATCCGGGAACTAATGAAAAACTGTTTTTT.